This TCR beta chain emerged from a study of CD8 T cells in ankylosing spondylitis. The CDR3 has 13 amino acids. The V end lost 5 bases, the J end lost 1 base, and 9 bases lay between the germline ends. Germline V CDR1 and CDR2: SGDLS, YYNGEE. As concerns this clonotype: Its antigen is currently unknown.

The study's findings and limits: Among TCR beta sequences, a motif of 7 to 9 highly homologous variants appeared characteristic of ankylosing spondylitis blood. Reportedly, significant enrichment of disease-linked clones occurred in matched ankylosing spondylitis synovial fluid. In reactive arthritis synovial fluid and blood, some motif variants had been reported before. Those disease-linked clones were CD8+; they were also relatively rare in peripheral blood.

As the method for making TCR beta libraries, quantitative 5'-RACE with molecular barcodes was used. MiXCR was run by TCRdb on the 5' RACE reads, yielding one entry per CDR3 protein. The sample consists of 450,000 or so distinct CDR3 sequences, roughly 26% of them appearing once. Sequencing was done on a sample of blood, either unsorted or a sorted T cell fraction (not recorded which). This TCR derives from a male donor with ankylosing spondylitis. V gene TRBV9 combines with J gene TRBJ2-5; D is undetermined. The CDR3 protein is CASSASTQETQYF. The CDR3 region has the DNA TGTGCCAGCAGTGCTAGTACCCAAGAGACCCAGTACTTC. The full variable domain, rest sourced from reference TRBV9 and TRBJ2-5, is DSGVTQTPKHLITATGQRVTLRCSPRSGDLSVYWYQQSLDQGLQFLIQYYNGEERAKGNILERFSAQQFPDLHSELNLSSLELGDSALYFCASSASTQETQYFGPGTRLLVL.